These 25 T cell receptor beta chains share one sample of origin, sequenced in a study of tumor-infiltrating lymphocytes in primary liver carcinoma. Blood RNA came from unsorted whole blood; germline DNA was also extracted. Researchers generated TCR beta cDNA from 500 ng of total RNA, relying on a constant-region primer. Amplification in three nested multiplex PCR rounds with slightly modified ARM-PCR gave rise to TCR beta libraries. Two initial PCR rounds of 10 to 11 cycles each paired TRBV1-TRBV30 forward primers with a C-beta reverse primer. Each CDR3 protein is one row after TCRdb ran MiXCR on the multiplex PCR reads. This sample carries some 180,000 distinct CDR3 sequences, about 60% of them seen once, and the ten largest clones take 72%. Sequenced input: peripheral blood. These receptors were collected from a man aged 40-55 years with primary liver carcinoma and hepatitis B virus infection.

About this clonotype: Mismatch with germline at one junction end may stem from a read error. The chain carries TRBV5-6 and TRBJ2-1, with a possible D match to TRBD2 (5 bases). Germline assignment: CDR1 SGHDT and CDR2 YYEEEE. The CDR3 spans 14 residues. The CDR3 protein is CVSSLTHPGNEQFF. The CDR3 DNA reads TGTGTCAGCAGCTTGACCCATCCGGGGAATGAGCAGTTCTTC.

Points on this clonotype: Relative to the germline gene, one junction end is altered; a read error may explain this. The chain is built from TRBV5-5 and TRBJ2-7; TRBD1 matches at 8 bases. CDR1 SGHKS and CDR2 YYEKEE come from the germline V gene (reference sequence). The CDR3 length is 13 residues. CDR3 nucleotides: TGTGCCAGCAGTCCAGGGGGCTCCTACGAGAAGTACTTC. This encodes CASSPGGSYEKYF.

This clonotype was seen many times. The chain is built from TRBV11-2 and TRBJ2-7; 7 nucleotides line up with TRBD2. V gave up 3 bases and J gave up 7 bases; unmatched junction bases: 15. The CDR3 length is 16 residues. Germline V gives CDR1 SGHAT, CDR2 FQNNGV. The CDR3 DNA is TGTGCCAGCAGCTTGGGCGGGGGACTACCCCCGACAGAGCAGTACTTC. Encoded protein: CASSLGGGLPPTEQYF.

This clonotype has just a few counts. The chain has TRBV6-6 and TRBJ2-2, with a tentative D call TRBD1 (6 bases). The CDR3 sequence is 20 residues long. Germline V CDR1 and CDR2: MNHNY, SVGAGI (reference sequence). Trimming took off 2 bases at V and 6 bases at J, with 28 bases between the two ends. DNA of the CDR3: TGTGCCAGCAGTTACCTCCAGTTGGCCCTACAGGGTGGAGGTTCCGGGGAGCTGTTTTTT. Its protein is CASSYLQLALQGGGSGELFF.

There are many counts of this clonotype. The chain uses TRBV11-2 and TRBJ2-1; no definite D call. Trimming took 5 bases from V and 4 from J, leaving 3 bases between them. The germline CDR1 and CDR2 sequences are SGHAT and FQNNGV. The CDR3 totals 11 residues. Here the CDR3 DNA reads TGTGCCAGCAGCCCTTACAATGAGCAGTTCTTC. Its protein product is CASSPYNEQFF. The entire variable domain, with the rest obtained from reference TRBV11-2 and TRBJ2-1, is as follows: EAGVAQSPRYKIIEKRQSVAFWCNPISGHATLYWYQQILGQGPKLLIQFQNNGVVDDSQLPKDRFSAERLKGVDSTLKIQPAKLEDSAVYLCASSPYNEQFFGPGTRLTVL.

This clonotype was recorded many times. The chain combines TRBV11-2 with TRBJ2-1; D not resolved. This CDR3 has 13 amino acids. V was trimmed by 1 base and J by 9 bases, leaving 10 bases between them. The V gene's germline CDR1 is SGHAT and CDR2 FQNNGV. Written as DNA, the CDR3 is TGTGCCAGCAGCTTAGGGTCCGGGCTTGAGCAGTTCTTC. Translation: CASSLGSGLEQFF.

Many counts were recorded for this clonotype. The chain couples TRBV29-1 to TRBJ2-4; D is unresolved. The V gene lost 4 bases and the J gene lost 3 bases, with 4 bases spanning the gap. Germline CDR1 reads SQVTM; CDR2 reads ANQGSEA. The CDR3 is 11 amino acids. The CDR3 DNA reads TGCAGCGTTGTTTACAAAAACATTCAGTACTTC. Its protein product is CSVVYKNIQYF.

This clonotype was counted ten times or more. This chain links TRBV29-1 with TRBJ2-5; D possibly matches TRBD1 or TRBD2 (5 bases each). Per the germline V gene, CDR1 is SQVTM and CDR2 is ANQGSEA. Deletions cut 3 bases from V and 4 bases from J, with 12 bases between. The CDR3 has 13 amino acids. The CDR3 nucleotides read TGCAGCGTTGATGAGGGGCAGGGAGAGACCCAGTACTTC. Its translation: CSVDEGQGETQYF.

This chain connects TRBV6-6 to TRBJ2-7; TRBD1 agrees at 9 bases. Germline values: CDR1 MNHNY, CDR2 SVGAGI (reference sequence). CDR3 length: 16 residues. Unmatched junction bases numbered 14, after V lost 6 bases and J lost 5 bases. This CDR3 is CASSLPTGQGNHEQYF. The CDR3 coding sequence is TGTGCCAGCAGCCTACCCACGGGACAGGGAAATCACGAGCAGTACTTC.

Remarks on this clonotype: The junction differs from germline at one of its ends, possibly a read error. This chain connects TRBV11-2 to TRBJ1-2; D gene uncertain. CDR1 and CDR2 (germline): SGHAT, FQNNGV. The CDR3 is 14 amino acids. CDR3 DNA: TGTGCCAGCAGCTCAGAGGGTTTCGACTATGGCTACCCCTTC. Translating gives CASSSEGFDYGYPF. Full variable domain (remainder filled in from reference TRBV11-2 and TRBJ1-2): EAGVAQSPRYKIIEKRQSVAFWCNPISGHATLYWYQQILGQGPKLLIQFQNNGVVDDSQLPKDRFSAERLKGVDSTLKIQPAKLEDSAVYLCASSSEGFDYGYPFGSGTRLTVV.

The chain couples TRBV29-1 to TRBJ2-1, with D possibly TRBD2 on 6 matching bases. Germline lookup yields CDR1 SQVTM and CDR2 ANQGSEA. The CDR3 totals 14 residues. Trimming cost V 4 bases and J 2 bases, with 12 bases left between them. The CDR3 is CSVGRRLAYNEQFF. DNA for the CDR3: TGCAGCGTTGGTCGGAGACTAGCCTACAATGAGCAGTTCTTC.

This clonotype has only one observation. This chain joins TRBV6-5 and TRBJ2-7, with 7 bases that match TRBD1. The CDR3 is made up of 16 amino acids. Germline V gene sequence: CDR1 MNHEY, CDR2 SVGAGI. Unmatched junction bases numbered 11, after V lost 2 bases and J lost 4 bases. The CDR3, as DNA: TGTGCCAGCAGTTACGCGAGACCGGGACAGAGATACGAGCAGTACTTC. Translating it yields CASSYARPGQRYEQYF.

Comment on this clonotype: One junction end disagrees with the germline gene, perhaps due to a read error. The chain has TRBV11-2 and TRBJ2-1; 11 nucleotides match TRBD2. The germline CDR1 and CDR2 sequences are SGHAT and FQNNGV. The CDR3 sequence is 15 residues long. As DNA, the CDR3 is TGTGCCATCAGTTTAGCGGGAGGGCATTACAATGAGCGGTTCTTC. As protein: CAISLAGGHYNERFF.

The chain employs TRBV18 and TRBJ2-5; D is unclear. In germline, CDR1 is KGHSH, CDR2 LQKENI. CDR3 size: 16 residues. Trimming cost V 6 bases and J 4 bases, with 21 bases left between them. CDR3 nucleotide sequence: TGTGCCAGCTCTTCGAACGGGCAGATCTTGGGAGAGACCCAGTACTTC. Its translation: CASSSNGQILGETQYF.

The chain carries TRBV5-1 and TRBJ2-7; 7 nucleotides line up with TRBD1. Germline V gene data show CDR1 as SGHRS and CDR2 as YFSETQ. V lost 4 bases and J lost 3; bases outside the gene matches: 4. The CDR3 has 13 residues. The CDR3 DNA follows: TGCGCCAGCAGCCAGACAGGGATCTACGAGCAGTACTTC. The encoded protein is CASSQTGIYEQYF.

This chain uses TRBV4-1 with TRBJ2-3, with 9 bases matching TRBD2. This CDR3 region has 16 residues. V trimming: 2 bases; J trimming: 3 bases; junction bases outside the gene matches: 6. In germline, CDR1 is MGHRA, CDR2 YSYEKL. The CDR3 DNA reads as TGCGCCAGCAGCCAATCCCCTAGCGGGACGACAGATACGCAGTATTTT. This sequence encodes CASSQSPSGTTDTQYF.

V usage is TRBV7-9 and J usage is TRBJ2-1; D is possibly TRBD1 (5 bases). V shed 4 bases and J shed 8 bases, with 12 bases lying between them. The CDR3 is 13 amino acids. Looked up from germline, CDR1 is SEHNR and CDR2 is FQNEAQ (reference sequence). The CDR3 bases are TGTGCCAGCAGCTATCAGGGTAAGGATGAGCAGTTCTTC. Amino acids: CASSYQGKDEQFF.

In regard to this clonotype: This may arise from a read error, as a much more abundant clone is one base away. This sequence joins TRBV12-3 or TRBV12-4 and TRBJ1-2; a possible D gene is TRBD1 (5 bases). The CDR3 covers 13 residues. V lost 5 bases to trimming and J lost 6 bases, with 13 bases between them. DNA for the CDR3: TGTGCCAGCAGTCGGATTACAGGAGATGGCTACACCTTC. Protein sequence: CASSRITGDGYTF.

The V and J genes are TRBV4-2 and TRBJ2-1; TRBD1 matches 9 bases. The CDR3 has 16 residues. Trimming cost V 0 bases and J 6 bases; bases outside gene matches: 6. Germline values: CDR1 LGHNA, CDR2 YNFKEQ. In DNA, the CDR3 is TGTGCCAGCAGCCAAGATTGGGACAGGGTAATCAATGAGCAGTTCTTC. This gives the protein CASSQDWDRVINEQFF.

On this clonotype: A single base separates this from a much larger clone, so it may be a read error. The gene calls are TRBV11-2 and TRBJ1-1, with a weak D call TRBD1 (5 bases). CDR3 length: 14 residues. Trimming shortened V by 2 bases and J by 6 bases, and 13 bases separated the two germline ends. The germline CDR1 and CDR2 sequences are SGHAT and FQNNGV. The CDR3 nucleotides are TGTGCCAGCAGCTTACTAGGGGTGGGAGCTGAAGCTTTCTTT. Its protein product is CASSLLGVGAEAFF. The variable domain in full, with the rest retrieved from reference TRBV11-2 and TRBJ1-1, is EAGVAQSPRYKIIEKRQSVAFWCNPISGHATLYWYQQILGQGPKLLIQFQNNGVVDDSQLPKDRFSAERLKGVDSTLKIQPAKLEDSAVYLCASSLLGVGAEAFFGQGTRLTVV.

The chain is built from TRBV13 and TRBJ1-3; D gene uncertain. Trimming shortened V by 5 bases and J by 3 bases, and 20 bases separated the two germline ends. In germline, CDR1 is PRHDT, CDR2 FYEKMQ (reference sequence). This CDR3 is 17 amino acids long. CDR3 in amino acids: CASSETRLVAHGNTIYF. As DNA, the CDR3 is TGTGCCAGCAGCGAAACCCGCTTAGTCGCCCATGGAAACACCATATATTTT.

Notes on this clonotype: With a much larger clone just one base away, this may be a read error. The chain employs TRBV4-2 and TRBJ1-2; the match to TRBD1 covers 7 bases. The germline gives CDR1 LGHNA, CDR2 YNFKEQ. The CDR3 extends over 15 amino acids. This CDR3 is CASSQVAGTDYGYIF. CDR3 nucleotide sequence: TGTGCCAGCAGCCAAGTTGCCGGGACAGACTATGGCTACATCTTC.

Worth noting for this clonotype: One junction end disagrees with the germline gene, perhaps due to a read error. The chain links TRBV11-2 to TRBJ1-2; maybe TRBD1 (5 bases). This CDR3 spans 13 amino acids. Germline loops: CDR1 SGHAT, CDR2 FQNNGV. The CDR3 sequence: CANSPTRGHGYTF. The CDR3 DNA reads TGTGCCAACAGCCCGACAAGGGGCCATGGCTACACCTTC.

The genes are TRBV14 and TRBJ2-1; 8 bases map to TRBD2. With 3 bases clipped from V and 0 bases from J, the junction kept 4 bases outside the gene matches. This CDR3 has 16 residues. Germline assignment: CDR1 SGHDN and CDR2 FVKESK. The CDR3 spells CASSHPSGSSYNEQFF. The CDR3 DNA reads as TGTGCCAGCAGCCACCCCAGCGGGAGCTCCTACAATGAGCAGTTCTTC.

This clonotype was counted many times. The V call is TRBV6-2 or TRBV6-3, the J call TRBJ2-3, with a possible D match to TRBD2 (6 bases). CDR3 length: 12 residues. CDR1 is MNHEY, CDR2 SVGEGT, per germline. V was trimmed by 5 bases and J by 12 bases, leaving 15 bases between them. As DNA, the CDR3 is TGTGCCAGCAGTACCATCGGGAGTGACCAGTATTTT. Translated, it gives CASSTIGSDQYF.